This entry concerns a single T cell receptor beta chain. As yet, its antigen is unknown. The sample comes from a study of cytomegalovirus exposure and HLA in healthy donors. About the study: A subsequent analysis stated that the 120 or so validation repertoires were run on the same platform as the roughly 670 first-cohort repertoires. Findings and limits, study-wide: First-cohort TCR clusters were later found to tend to co-occur in the 120 validation repertoires. There were under 200 TCR beta chains listed as cytomegalovirus-associated.

These donors were members of the 120-subject validation cohort, a group separate from the roughly 670-subject first cohort. The V and J ends lost 3 bases and 1 base, in that order; junction bases with no gene match: 6. The CDR3 extends over 18 amino acids. The V gene's germline CDR1 is LGHNA and CDR2 YSLEER. Assay: immunoSEQ multiplex PCR; the TCRdb copy retains only in-frame clones and omits some. The data contain approximately 82,000 clones, 95% of them singletons. Input material: PBMCs. The source of this sequence is a woman in her late teens or twenties in good health and CMV-seronegative. This sequence joins TRBV4-3 and TRBJ2-3; 14 bases align to TRBD2. Written as DNA, the CDR3 is TGCGCCAGCAGCCATCAACCGGGACTAGCGGGGGGCACAGATACGCAGTATTTT. It specifies CASSHQPGLAGGTDTQYF.